The clone carrying this TCR beta chain is labeled as medium-sized (0.01 to 0.1%). Its target is unknown. The authors' processing: Clinicopathological groups supplied CDR3 differences that were used to build a distant-metastasis classifier for papillary thyroid cancer. TCRdb reanalyzed the PCR reads via MiXCR. For this entry, the V and J calls and clone size follow TCRdb and not the study's own pipeline. Of around 29,000 clones listed, approximately 22% are singletons. The data derive from a study of metastatic and nonmetastatic thyroid tumors. Across the whole study: The authors compared repertoires across blood and tumor or nodule tissue from malignant and benign thyroid patients. Overall study findings and caveats: The reported finding was significantly higher TCR beta diversity in malignant thyroid tumors relative to benign nodules, in blood and tumor.

The CDR3 has 14 residues. Germline V gives CDR1 MNHNS, CDR2 SASEGT. The ends lost 5 bases at V and 4 bases at J; junction bases unmatched: 5. The entire patient cohort was treatment-naive prior to thyroid surgery. The receptor's source is a female donor with papillary thyroid cancer or a benign thyroid nodule (not recorded which). Some clones in this sample may be carry-over from other donors' samples. The specimen was blood. The J gene is TRBJ1-3, the V gene TRBV6-1, with 7 bases matching TRBD1. CDR3 region: CASSRQGYGNTIYF. The CDR3 bases are TGTGCCAGCAGTCGACAGGGTTACGGAAACACCATATATTTT.